Listed here is a single T cell receptor beta chain. During its preparation, the TCRbeta library received unique molecular identifiers. A single record per CDR3 protein comes from TCRdb applying MiXCR to the PCR reads. Among 70,000 to 100,000 distinct CDR3 sequences, more than 10% were seen once, and the ten largest hold about 14%. Germline trimming cut 4 bases from V and 1 base from J; bases unmatched to any gene: 0. Per the germline V gene, CDR1 is SQVTM and CDR2 is ANQGSEA. The CDR3 is 12 residues long. These data come from a study of T-cell reconstitution after alpha-beta-depleted transplantation in children.

This clonotype was obtained from a human donor who donated a stem cell graft to a child with inherited bone marrow failure. The chain recombines TRBV29-1 with TRBJ2-5, with 7 bases lining up with TRBD1. This specimen was PBMCs from the stem cell graft donor, taken from the stem cell graft. Written as DNA, the CDR3 is TGCAGCGTTGGGACAGGCCAAGAGACCCAGTACTTC. This gives the protein CSVGTGQETQYF.